The TCR beta chain under discussion was sequenced for a study of blood T cell repertoires in COVID-19. This table comes from immunoSEQ multiplex PCR, and its TCRdb copy is limited to in-frame clones, with some not included. The table includes over 100,000 clones, over 80% detected once. CDR1 is MNHNY, CDR2 SVGAGI, per germline (reference sequence). The germline V and J ends were trimmed by 0 bases and 14 bases, with 19 bases remaining between them. The CDR3 has 15 amino acids. This TCR came from a man aged 50 or older with active COVID-19. The chain links TRBV6-6 to TRBJ1-4; a weak D match, TRBD1 (5 bases). The sample consisted of peripheral blood. The chain's CDR3 is CASSYSVQAREVLFF. The CDR3 DNA reads TGTGCCAGCAGTTACTCAGTACAGGCCAGGGAAGTTCTGTTTTTT.